This T cell receptor (beta chain) was sequenced for a study of cytomegalovirus exposure and HLA in healthy donors. In this sample, this clone turned up a few times. Its cognate antigen is unknown. Trimming cost V 7 bases and J 4 bases, with 23 bases left between them. Germline V lookup: CDR1 SGDLS, CDR2 YYNGEE. The CDR3 is 16 residues long. Study-wide findings and caveats: Researchers counted roughly 150 TCR beta chains as cytomegalovirus-associated. According to a later analysis, donors in an Asian-associated ancestry cluster reportedly had fewer N-insertions than the approximately 670-donor mean.

Researchers ran the PCR with 60 Vbeta and 13 Jbeta primers. The table came from immunoSEQ multiplex PCR; TCRdb's copy has only in-frame clones and leaves some out. The sample contains some 150,000 clones, roughly 9.6% of which appear only once. Donors had nominal health at sampling but likely had unrecorded immune exposures. The chain is built from TRBV9 and TRBJ1-1; D is unclear. This sequence originates from a woman aged 40 to 50 in good health and CMV-seropositive. The source material was PBMCs. The CDR3 reads CASGNYQHPGSTEAFF. CDR3 in DNA: TGTGCCAGCGGAAACTACCAGCACCCCGGGAGCACTGAAGCTTTCTTT. The full variable domain, with the rest looked up from reference TRBV9 and TRBJ1-1, is DSGVTQTPKHLITATGQRVTLRCSPRSGDLSVYWYQQSLDQGLQFLIQYYNGEERAKGNILERFSAQQFPDLHSELNLSSLELGDSALYFCASGNYQHPGSTEAFFGQGTRLTVV.